This T cell receptor beta chain emerged from a study of blood T cell repertoires in COVID-19. Study in general: The cDNA or gDNA used as material had been derived from T cells, B-cell-depleted T cells, or PBMCs.

Using immunoSEQ multiplex PCR, the repertoire was profiled, and TCRdb retains in-frame clones only, with some absent. The sample lists 60,000 to 65,000 clones, roughly 84% occurring once. The clonotype was recovered from an older woman with acute or convalescent COVID-19. Input material: peripheral blood.

The CDR3 loop is CASSDGQRNQPQHF. CDR3 coding DNA: TGTGCCAGCAGCGATGGACAACGCAATCAGCCCCAGCATTTT. The chain joins TRBV9 to TRBJ1-5, with D possibly matching TRBD1 (5 bases). CDR3 length: 14 residues. V dropped 3 bases and J dropped 2 bases, with 9 bases sitting between them. CDR1 SGDLS and CDR2 YYNGEE come from the germline V gene.